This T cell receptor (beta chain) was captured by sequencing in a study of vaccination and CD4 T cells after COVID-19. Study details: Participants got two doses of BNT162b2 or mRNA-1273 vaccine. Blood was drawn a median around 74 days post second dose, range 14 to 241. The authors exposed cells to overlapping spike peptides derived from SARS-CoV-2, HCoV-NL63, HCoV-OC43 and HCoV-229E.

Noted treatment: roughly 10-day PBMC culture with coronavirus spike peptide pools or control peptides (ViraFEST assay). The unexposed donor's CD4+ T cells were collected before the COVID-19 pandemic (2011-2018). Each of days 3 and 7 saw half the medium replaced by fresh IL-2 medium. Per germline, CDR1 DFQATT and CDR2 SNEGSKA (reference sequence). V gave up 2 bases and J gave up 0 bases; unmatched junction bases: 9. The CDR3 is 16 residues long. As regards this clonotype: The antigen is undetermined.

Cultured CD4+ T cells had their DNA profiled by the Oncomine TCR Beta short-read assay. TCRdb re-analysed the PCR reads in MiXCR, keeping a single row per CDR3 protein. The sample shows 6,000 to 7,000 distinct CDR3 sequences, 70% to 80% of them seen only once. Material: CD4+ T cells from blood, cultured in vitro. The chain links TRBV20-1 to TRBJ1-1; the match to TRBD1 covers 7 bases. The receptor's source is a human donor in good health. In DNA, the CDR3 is TGCAGTGCTAGAAACCTAGCCGGGACAGTGAACACTGAAGCTTTCTTT. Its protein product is CSARNLAGTVNTEAFF.